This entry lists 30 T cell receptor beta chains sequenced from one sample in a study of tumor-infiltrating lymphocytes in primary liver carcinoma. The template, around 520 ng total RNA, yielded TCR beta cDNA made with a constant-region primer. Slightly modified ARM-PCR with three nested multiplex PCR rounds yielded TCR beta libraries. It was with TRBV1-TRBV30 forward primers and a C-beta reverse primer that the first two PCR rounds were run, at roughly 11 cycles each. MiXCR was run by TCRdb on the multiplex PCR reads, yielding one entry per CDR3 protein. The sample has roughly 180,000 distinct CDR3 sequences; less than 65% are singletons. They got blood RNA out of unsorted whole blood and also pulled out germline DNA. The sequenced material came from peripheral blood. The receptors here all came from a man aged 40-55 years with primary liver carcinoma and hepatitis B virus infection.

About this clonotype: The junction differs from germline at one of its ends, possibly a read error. CDR3 amino acids: CASSRRAGFVSEANVLTF. As DNA, the CDR3 is TGTGCCAGCAGCCGACGGGCAGGGTTTGTGTCTGAGGCCAACGTCCTGACTTTC. The chain recombines TRBV11-2 with TRBJ2-6, with TRBD1 as a possible D gene (5 bases). Germline values: CDR1 SGHAT, CDR2 FQNNGV. This CDR3 is 18 amino acids long.

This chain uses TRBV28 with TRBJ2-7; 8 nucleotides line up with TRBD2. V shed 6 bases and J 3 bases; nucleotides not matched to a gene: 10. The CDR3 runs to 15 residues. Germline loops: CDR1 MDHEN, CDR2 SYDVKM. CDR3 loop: CASSRGGHPSYEQYF. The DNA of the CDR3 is TGTGCCAGCAGCCGGGGGGGACACCCAAGCTACGAGCAGTACTTC.

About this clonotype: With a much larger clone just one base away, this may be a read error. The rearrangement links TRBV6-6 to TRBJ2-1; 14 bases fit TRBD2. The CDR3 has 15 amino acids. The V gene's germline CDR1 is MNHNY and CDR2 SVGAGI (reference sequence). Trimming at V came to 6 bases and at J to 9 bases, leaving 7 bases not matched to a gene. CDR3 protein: CASRRLAGGPREQFF. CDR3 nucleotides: TGTGCCAGCAGGAGACTAGCGGGAGGGCCACGTGAGCAGTTCTTC.

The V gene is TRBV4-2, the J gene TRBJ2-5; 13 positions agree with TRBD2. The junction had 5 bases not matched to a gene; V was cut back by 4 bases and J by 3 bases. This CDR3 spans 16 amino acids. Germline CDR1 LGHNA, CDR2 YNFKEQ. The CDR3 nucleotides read TGTGCCAGCAGCCGGACAGGGACTAGCGGGGAAGAGACCCAGTACTTC. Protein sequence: CASSRTGTSGEETQYF.

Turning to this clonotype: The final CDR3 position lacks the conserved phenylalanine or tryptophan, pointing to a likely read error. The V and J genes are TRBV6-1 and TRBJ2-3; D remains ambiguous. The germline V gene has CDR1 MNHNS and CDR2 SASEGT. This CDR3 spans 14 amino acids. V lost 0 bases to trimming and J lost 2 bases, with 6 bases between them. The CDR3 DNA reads TGTGCCAGCAGTGAAGCCGCCATCACAGATACGCAGTATTTA. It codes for CASSEAAITDTQYL.

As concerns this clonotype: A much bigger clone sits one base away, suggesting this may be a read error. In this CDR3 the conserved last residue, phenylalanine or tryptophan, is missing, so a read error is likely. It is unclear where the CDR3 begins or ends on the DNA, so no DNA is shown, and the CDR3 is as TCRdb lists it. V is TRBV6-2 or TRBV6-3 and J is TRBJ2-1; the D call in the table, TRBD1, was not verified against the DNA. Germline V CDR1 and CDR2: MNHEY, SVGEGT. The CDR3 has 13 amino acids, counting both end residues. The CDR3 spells CASSYTSGTGGFI.

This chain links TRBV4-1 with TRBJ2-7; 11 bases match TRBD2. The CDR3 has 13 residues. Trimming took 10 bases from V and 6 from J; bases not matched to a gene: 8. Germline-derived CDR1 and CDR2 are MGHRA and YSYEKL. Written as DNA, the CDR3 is TGCGCCACCTCGACTAGCGGGAAAGGCGAGCAGTACTTC. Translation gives CATSTSGKGEQYF.

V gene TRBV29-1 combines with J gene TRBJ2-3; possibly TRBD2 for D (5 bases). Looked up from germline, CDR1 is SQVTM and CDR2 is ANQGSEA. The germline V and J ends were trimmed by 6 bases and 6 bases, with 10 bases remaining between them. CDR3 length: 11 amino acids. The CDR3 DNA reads TGCAGCGTGGTTATAGCGGATACGCAGTATTTT. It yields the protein CSVVIADTQYF.

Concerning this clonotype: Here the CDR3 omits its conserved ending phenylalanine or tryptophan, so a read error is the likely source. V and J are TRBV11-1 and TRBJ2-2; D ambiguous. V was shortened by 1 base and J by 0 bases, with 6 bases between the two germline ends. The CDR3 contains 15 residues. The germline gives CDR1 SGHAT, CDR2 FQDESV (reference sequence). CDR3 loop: CASSLEPTNTGELFL. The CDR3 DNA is TGTGCCAGCAGCTTAGAACCCACGAACACCGGGGAGCTGTTTCTT.

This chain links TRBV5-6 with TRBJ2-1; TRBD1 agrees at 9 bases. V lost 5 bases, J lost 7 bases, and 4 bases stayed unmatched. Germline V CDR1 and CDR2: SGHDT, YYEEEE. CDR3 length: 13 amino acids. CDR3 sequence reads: CASRKGQGNEQFF. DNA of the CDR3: TGTGCCAGCAGGAAAGGACAGGGGAATGAGCAGTTCTTC.

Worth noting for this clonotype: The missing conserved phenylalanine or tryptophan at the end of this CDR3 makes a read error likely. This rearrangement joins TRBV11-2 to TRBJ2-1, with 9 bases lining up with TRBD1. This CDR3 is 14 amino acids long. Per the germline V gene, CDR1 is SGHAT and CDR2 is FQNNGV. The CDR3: CTSSSGTGSNEQFL. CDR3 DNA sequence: TGTACCAGCAGCTCCGGGACAGGGAGCAATGAGCAGTTCCTC.

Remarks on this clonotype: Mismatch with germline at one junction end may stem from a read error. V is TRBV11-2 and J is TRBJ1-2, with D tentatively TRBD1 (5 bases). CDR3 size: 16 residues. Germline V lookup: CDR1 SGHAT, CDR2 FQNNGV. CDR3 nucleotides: TGTGCCAGTAGCTTATGGGGGTCCCCTACGTACTATGGCTACACCTTC. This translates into CASSLWGSPTYYGYTF.

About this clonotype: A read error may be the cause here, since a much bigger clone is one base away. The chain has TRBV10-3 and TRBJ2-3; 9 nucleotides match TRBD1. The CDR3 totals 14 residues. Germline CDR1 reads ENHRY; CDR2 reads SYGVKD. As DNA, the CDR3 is TGTGCCGTCAGTGGGAGGACAGGGGAGGATACGCAGTATTTT. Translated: CAVSGRTGEDTQYF.

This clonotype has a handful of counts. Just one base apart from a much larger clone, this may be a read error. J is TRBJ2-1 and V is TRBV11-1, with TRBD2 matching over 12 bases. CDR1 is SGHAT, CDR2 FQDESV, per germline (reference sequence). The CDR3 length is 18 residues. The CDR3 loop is CVSSLTSGGLSSYNEQFF. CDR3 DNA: TGTGTCAGCAGCCTTACTAGCGGGGGGCTCAGCTCCTACAATGAGCAGTTCTTC.

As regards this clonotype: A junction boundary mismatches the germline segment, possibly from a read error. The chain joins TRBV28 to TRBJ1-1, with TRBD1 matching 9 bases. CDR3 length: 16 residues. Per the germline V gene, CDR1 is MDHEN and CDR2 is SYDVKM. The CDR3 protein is CVSTLAFVGTGTEAFF. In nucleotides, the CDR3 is TGTGTCAGCACCCTTGCCTTTGTGGGGACAGGGACTGAAGCTTTCTTT.

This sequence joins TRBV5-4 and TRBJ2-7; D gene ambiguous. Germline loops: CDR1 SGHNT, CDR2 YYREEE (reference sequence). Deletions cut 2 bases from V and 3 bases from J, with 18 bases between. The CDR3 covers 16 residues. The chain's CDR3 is CASSLFINGQDYEQYF. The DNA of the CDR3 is TGTGCCAGCAGCTTATTTATCAATGGCCAGGACTACGAGCAGTACTTC.

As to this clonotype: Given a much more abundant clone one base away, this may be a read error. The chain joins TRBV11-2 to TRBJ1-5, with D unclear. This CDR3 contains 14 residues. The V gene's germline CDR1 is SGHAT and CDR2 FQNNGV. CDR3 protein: CASNLLNSDQPQHF. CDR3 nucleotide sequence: TGTGCCAGCAACTTACTCAATAGCGATCAGCCCCAGCATTTT.

CDR3 protein: CASSSDRGVNQPQHF. The DNA for the CDR3 is TGTGCCAGCAGTTCGGACAGGGGTGTCAATCAGCCCCAGCATTTT. This sequence joins TRBV12-3 or TRBV12-4 and TRBJ1-5, with 9 positions matching TRBD1. V shed 4 bases and J 3 bases; nucleotides not matched to a gene: 4. CDR3 length equals 15 residues.

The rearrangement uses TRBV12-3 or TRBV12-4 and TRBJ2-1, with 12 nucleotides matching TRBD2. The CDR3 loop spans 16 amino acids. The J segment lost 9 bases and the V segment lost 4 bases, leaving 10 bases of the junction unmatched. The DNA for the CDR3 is TGTGCCAGCAGTTCCCTCCTAGCGGGAGGGCCGATTGAGCAGTTCTTC. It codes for CASSSLLAGGPIEQFF.

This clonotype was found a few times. The CDR3 nucleotides are TGTGCCAGCAGTGATCCCGGGCGGGGAAATACGCAGTATTTT. This gives the protein CASSDPGRGNTQYF. The chain recombines TRBV25-1 with TRBJ2-3, with D tentatively TRBD2 (6 bases). V was cut by 3 bases and J by 7 bases, with 14 bases left in between. Germline assignment: CDR1 MGHDK and CDR2 SYGVNS. The CDR3 runs 14 residues.

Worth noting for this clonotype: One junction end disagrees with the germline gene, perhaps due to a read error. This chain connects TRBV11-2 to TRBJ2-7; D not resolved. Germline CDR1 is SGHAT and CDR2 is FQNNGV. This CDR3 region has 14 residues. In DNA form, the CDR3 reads TGTGCCAGCAGCTTAGGACCGCTCCCCTACGAGCAGCACTTC. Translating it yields CASSLGPLPYEQHF.

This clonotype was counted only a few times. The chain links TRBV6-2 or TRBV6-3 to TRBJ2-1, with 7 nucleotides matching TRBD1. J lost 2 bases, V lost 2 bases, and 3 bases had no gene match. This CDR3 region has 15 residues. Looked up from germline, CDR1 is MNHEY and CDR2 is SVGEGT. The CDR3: CASSYEGAAYNEQFF. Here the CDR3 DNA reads TGTGCCAGCAGTTACGAGGGGGCCGCCTACAATGAGCAGTTCTTC.

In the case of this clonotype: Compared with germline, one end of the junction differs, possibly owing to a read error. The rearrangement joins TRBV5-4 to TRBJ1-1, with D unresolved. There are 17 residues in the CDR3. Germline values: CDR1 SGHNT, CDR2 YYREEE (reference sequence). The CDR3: CASSLESGSPMNAEAFF. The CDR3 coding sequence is TGTGCCAGCAGCTTGGAGTCCGGGTCTCCAATGAACGCTGAAGCTTTCTTT. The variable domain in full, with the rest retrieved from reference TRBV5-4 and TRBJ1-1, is ETGVTQSPTHLIKTRGQQVTLRCSSQSGHNTVSWYQQALGQGPQFIFQYYREEENGRGNFPPRFSGLQFPNYSSELNVNALELDDSALYLCASSLESGSPMNAEAFFGQGTRLTVV.

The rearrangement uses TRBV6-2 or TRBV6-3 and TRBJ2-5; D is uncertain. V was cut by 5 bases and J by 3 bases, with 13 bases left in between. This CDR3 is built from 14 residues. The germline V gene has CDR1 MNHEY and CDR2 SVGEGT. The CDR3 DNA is TGTGCCAGCAGTAATTGGCAAGGGAAAGAGACCCAGTACTTC. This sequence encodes CASSNWQGKETQYF.

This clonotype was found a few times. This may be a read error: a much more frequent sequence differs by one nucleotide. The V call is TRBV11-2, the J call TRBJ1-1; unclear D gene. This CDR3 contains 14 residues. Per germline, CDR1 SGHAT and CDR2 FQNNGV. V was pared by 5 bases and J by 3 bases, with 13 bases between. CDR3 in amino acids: CASSAHPGYTEAFF. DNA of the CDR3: TGTGCCAGCAGCGCCCATCCCGGGTACACTGAAGCTTTCTTT.

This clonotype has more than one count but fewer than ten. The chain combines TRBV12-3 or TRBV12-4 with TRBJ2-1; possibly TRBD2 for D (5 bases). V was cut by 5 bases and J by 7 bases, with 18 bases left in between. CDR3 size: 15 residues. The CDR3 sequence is CASSPDYHHGNEQFF. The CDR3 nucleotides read TGTGCCAGCAGTCCCGACTACCACCACGGTAATGAGCAGTTCTTC.

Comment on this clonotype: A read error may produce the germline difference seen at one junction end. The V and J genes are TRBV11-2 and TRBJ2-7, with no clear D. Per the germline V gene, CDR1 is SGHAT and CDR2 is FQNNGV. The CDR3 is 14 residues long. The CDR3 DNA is TGTGCCAGCAGCTTAATCGACCGGGCCTACGGGCAGTACTTC. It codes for CASSLIDRAYGQYF.

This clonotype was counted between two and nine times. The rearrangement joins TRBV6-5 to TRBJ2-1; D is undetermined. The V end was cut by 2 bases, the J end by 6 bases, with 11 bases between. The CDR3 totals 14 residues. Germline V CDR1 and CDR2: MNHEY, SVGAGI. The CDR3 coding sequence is TGTGCCAGCAGTTACGATGTCAGTTCCAATGAGCAGTTCTTC. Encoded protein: CASSYDVSSNEQFF.

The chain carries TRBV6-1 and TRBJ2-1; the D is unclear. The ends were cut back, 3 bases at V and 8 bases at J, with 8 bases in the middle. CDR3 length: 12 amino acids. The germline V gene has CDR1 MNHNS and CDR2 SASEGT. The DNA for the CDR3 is TGTGCCAGCAGTGAGAGCAGCGATGAGCAGTTCTTC. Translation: CASSESSDEQFF.

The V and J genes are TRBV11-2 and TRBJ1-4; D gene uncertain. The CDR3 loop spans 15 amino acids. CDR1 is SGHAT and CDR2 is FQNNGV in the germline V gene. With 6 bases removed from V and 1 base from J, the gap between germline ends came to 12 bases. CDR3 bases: TGTGCCAGCAGTTTATCCCCCGTAACTAATGAAAAACTGTTTTTT. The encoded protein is CASSLSPVTNEKLFF.